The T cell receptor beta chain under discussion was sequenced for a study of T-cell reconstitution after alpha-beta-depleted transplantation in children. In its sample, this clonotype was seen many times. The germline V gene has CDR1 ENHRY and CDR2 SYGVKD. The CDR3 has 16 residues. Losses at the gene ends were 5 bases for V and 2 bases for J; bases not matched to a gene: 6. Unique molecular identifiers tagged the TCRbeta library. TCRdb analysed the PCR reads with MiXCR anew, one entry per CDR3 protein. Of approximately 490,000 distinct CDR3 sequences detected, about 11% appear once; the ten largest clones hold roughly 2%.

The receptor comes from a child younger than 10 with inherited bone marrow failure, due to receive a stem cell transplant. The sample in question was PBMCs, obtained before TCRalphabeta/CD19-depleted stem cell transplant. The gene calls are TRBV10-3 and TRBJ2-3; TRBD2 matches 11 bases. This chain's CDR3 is CAISLAGGPPTDTQYF. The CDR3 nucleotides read TGTGCCATCAGTTTAGCGGGAGGGCCACCCACAGATACGCAGTATTTT.